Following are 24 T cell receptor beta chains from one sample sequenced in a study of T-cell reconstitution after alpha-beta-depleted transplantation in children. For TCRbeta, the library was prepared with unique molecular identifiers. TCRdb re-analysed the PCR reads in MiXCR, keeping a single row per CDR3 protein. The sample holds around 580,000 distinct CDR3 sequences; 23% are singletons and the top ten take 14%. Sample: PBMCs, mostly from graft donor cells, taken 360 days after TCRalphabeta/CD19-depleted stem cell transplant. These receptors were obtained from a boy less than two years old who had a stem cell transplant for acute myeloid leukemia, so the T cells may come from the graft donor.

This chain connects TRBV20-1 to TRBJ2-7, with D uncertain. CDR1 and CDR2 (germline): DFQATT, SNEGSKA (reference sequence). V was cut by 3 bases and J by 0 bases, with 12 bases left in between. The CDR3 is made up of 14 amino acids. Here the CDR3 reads CSASLLRSSYEQYV. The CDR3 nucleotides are TGCAGTGCTAGCCTCCTCAGAAGCTCCTACGAGCAGTACGTC.

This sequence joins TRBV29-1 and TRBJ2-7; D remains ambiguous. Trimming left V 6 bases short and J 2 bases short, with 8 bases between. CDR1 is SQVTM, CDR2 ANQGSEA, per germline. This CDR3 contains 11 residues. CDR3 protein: CSVLDTYEQYF. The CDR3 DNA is TGCAGCGTCTTAGACACCTACGAGCAGTACTTC.

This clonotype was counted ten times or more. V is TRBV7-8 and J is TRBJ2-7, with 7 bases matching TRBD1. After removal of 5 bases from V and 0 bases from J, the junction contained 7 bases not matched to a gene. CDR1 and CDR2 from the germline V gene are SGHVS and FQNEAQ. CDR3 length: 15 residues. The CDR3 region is CASSTDRKSSYEQYF. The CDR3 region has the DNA TGTGCCAGCAGCACGGACAGGAAGAGCTCCTACGAGCAGTACTTC.

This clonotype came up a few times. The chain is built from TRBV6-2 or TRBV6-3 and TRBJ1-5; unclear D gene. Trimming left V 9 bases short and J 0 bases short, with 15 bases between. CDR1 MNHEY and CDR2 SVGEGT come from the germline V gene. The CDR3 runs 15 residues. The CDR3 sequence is CASRPAGVSNQPQHF. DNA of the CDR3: TGTGCCAGTCGGCCGGCCGGAGTTAGCAATCAGCCCCAGCATTTT.

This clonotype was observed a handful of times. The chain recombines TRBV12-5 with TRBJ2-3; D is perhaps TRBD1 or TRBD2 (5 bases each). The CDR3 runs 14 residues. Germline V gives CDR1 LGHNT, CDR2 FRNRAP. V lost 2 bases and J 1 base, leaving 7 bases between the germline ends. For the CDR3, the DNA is TGTGCTAGTGGTTTGCAGGGAGGCACAGATACGCAGTATTTT. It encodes CASGLQGGTDTQYF.

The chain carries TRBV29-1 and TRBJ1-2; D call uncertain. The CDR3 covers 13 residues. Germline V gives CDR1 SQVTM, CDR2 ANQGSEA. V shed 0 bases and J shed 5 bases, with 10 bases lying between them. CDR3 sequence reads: CSVEDQVLYGYTF. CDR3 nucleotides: TGCAGCGTTGAAGACCAGGTGTTGTATGGCTACACCTTC.

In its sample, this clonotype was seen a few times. This CDR3 reads CASSPQGPDTQYF. The CDR3 DNA follows: TGTGCCAGCAGCCCCCAAGGGCCAGATACGCAGTATTTT. The chain employs TRBV7-3 and TRBJ2-3; D unclear. Per the germline V gene, CDR1 is SGHTA and CDR2 is FQGTGA. The CDR3 has 13 residues. Trimming pared 5 bases from V and 4 bases from J, leaving 10 bases between.

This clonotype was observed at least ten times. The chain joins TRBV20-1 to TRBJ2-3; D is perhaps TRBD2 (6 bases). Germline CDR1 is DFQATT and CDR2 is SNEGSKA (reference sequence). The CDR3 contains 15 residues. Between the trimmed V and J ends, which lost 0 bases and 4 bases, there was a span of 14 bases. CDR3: CSARDGGGVSDTQYF. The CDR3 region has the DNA TGCAGTGCTAGAGATGGAGGCGGGGTTTCAGATACGCAGTATTTT.

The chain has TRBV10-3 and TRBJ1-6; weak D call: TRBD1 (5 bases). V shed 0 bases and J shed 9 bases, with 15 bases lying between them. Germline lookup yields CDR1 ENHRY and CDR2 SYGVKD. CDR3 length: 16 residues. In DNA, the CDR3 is TGTGCCATCAGTGAGTCGGGCAGGGCACGAGGTTCACCCCTCCACTTT. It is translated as CAISESGRARGSPLHF.

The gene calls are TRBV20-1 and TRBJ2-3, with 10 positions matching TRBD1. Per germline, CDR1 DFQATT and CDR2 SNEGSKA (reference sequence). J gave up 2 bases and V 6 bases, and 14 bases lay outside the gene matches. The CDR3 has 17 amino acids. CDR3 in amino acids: CSASLGTGALTTDTQYF. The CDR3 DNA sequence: TGCAGTGCCTCCCTAGGGACAGGGGCCCTCACCACAGATACGCAGTATTTT.

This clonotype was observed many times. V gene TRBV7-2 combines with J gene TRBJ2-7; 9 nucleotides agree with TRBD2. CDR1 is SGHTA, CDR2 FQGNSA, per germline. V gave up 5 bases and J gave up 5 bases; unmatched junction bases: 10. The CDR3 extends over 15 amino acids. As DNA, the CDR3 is TGTGCCAGCAGCCTCACTGCCGGGACTAGCCACGAGCAGTACGTC. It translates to CASSLTAGTSHEQYV.

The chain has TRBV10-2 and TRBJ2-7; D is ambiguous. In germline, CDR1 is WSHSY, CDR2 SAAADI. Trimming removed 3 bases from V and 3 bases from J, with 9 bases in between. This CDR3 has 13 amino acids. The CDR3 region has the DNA TGCGCCAGCAGTGAAGGGATGATCTACGAGCAGTACGTC. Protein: CASSEGMIYEQYV.

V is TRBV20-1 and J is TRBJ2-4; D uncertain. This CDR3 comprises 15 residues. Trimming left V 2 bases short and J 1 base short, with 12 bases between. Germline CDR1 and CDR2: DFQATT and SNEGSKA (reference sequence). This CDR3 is CSARMGLGAKNIQYF. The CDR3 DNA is TGCAGTGCTAGAATGGGTCTAGGGGCCAAAAACATTCAGTACTTC.

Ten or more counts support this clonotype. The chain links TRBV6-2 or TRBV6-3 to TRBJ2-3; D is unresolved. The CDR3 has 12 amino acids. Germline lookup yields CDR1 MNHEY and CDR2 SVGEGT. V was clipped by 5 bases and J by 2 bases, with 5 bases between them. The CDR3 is CASSQSTDTQYF. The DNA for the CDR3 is TGTGCCAGCAGTCAATCCACAGATACGCAGTATTTT.

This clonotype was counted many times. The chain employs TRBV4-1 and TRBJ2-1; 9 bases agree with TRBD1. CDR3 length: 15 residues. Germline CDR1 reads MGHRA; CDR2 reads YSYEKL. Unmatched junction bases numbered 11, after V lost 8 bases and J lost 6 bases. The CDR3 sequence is CASSGGTGFSNEQFF. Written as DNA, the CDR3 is TGCGCCAGCTCTGGGGGGACAGGGTTTAGCAATGAGCAGTTCTTC.

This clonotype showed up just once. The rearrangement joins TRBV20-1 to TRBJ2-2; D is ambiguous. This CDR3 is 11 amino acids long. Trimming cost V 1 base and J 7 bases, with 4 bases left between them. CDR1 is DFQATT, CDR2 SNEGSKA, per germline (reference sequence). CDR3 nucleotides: TGCAGTGCTAGAGCCCTCGGGGAGCTGTTTTTT. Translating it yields CSARALGELFF.

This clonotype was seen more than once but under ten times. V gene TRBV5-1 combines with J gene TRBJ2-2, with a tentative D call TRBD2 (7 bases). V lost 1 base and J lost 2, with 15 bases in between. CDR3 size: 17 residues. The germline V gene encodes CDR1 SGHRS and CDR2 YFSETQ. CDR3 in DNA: TGCGCCAGCAGCTTGTCCCTCGCGGGGGCCAACACCGGGGAGCTGTTTTTT. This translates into CASSLSLAGANTGELFF.

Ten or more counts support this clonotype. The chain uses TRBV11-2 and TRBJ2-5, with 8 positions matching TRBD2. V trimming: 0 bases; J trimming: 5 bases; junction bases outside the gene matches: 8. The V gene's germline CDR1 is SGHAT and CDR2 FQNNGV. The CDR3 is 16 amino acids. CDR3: CASSLEIGGARETQYF. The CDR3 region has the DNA TGTGCCAGCAGCTTAGAAATCGGGGGGGCCAGGGAGACCCAGTACTTC.

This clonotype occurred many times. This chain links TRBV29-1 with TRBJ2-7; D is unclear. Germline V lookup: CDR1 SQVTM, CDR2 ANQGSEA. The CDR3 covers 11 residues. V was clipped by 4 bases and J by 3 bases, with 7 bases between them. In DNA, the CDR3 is TGCAGCGTTGGCCACAACTACGAGCAGTACTTC. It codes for CSVGHNYEQYF.

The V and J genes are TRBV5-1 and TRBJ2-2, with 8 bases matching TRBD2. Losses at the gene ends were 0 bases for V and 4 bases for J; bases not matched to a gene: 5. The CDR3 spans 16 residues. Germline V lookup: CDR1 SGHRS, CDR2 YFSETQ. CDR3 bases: TGCGCCAGCAGCTTGGAGCGGGGGCGGGTCACCGGGGAGCTGTTTTTT. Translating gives CASSLERGRVTGELFF.

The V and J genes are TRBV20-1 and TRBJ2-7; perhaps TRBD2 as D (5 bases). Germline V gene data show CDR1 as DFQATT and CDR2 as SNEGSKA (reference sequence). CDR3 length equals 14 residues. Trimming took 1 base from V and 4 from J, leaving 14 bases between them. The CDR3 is CSARGLALGYEQYF. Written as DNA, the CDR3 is TGCAGTGCTAGAGGCCTAGCCCTGGGATACGAGCAGTACTTC.

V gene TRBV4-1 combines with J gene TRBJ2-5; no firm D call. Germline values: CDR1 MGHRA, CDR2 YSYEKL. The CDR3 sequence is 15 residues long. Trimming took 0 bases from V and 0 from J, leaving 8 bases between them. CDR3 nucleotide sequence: TGCGCCAGCAGCCAAGAGGACCCGTACCAAGAGACCCAGTACTTC. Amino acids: CASSQEDPYQETQYF.

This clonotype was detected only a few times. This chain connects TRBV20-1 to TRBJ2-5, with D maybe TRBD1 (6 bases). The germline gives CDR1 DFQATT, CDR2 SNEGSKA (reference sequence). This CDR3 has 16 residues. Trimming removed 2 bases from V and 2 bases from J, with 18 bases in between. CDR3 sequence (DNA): TGCAGTGCTAGAACTGGGACACAAGGATGGCAAGAGACCCAGTACTTC. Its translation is CSARTGTQGWQETQYF.

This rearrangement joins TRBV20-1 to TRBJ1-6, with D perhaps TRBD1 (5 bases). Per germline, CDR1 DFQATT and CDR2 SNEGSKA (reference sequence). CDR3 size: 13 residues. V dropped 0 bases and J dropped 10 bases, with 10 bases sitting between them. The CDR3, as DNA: TGCAGTGCTAGAGATGCGGGGGACTCACCCCTCCACTTT. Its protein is CSARDAGDSPLHF.